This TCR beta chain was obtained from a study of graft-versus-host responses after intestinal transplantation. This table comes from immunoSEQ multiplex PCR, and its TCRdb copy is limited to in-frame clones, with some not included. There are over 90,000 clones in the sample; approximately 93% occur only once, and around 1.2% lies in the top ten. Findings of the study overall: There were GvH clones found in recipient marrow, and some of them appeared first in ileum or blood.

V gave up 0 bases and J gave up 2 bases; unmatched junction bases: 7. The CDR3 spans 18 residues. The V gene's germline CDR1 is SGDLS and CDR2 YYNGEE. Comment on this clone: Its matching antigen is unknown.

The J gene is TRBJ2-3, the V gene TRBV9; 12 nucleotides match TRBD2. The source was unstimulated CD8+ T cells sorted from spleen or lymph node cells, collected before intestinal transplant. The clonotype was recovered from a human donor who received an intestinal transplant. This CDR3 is CASSVGLAGGPHTDTQYF. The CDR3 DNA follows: TGTGCCAGCAGCGTAGGTCTAGCGGGGGGGCCCCACACAGATACGCAGTATTTT.